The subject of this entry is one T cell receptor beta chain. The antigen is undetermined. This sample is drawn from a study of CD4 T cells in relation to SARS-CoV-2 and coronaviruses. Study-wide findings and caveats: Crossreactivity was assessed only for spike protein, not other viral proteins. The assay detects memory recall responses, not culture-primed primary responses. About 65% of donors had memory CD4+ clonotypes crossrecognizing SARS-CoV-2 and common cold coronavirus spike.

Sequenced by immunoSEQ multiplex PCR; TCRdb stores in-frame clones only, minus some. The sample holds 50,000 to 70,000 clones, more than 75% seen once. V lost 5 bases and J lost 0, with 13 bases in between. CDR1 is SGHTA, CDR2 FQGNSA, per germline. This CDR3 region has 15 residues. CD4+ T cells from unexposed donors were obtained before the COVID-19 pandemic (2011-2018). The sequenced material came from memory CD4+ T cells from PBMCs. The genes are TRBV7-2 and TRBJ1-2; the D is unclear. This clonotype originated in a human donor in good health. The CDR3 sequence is CASSPSVGSNYGYTF. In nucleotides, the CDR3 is TGTGCCAGCAGCCCCTCTGTGGGGTCTAACTATGGCTACACCTTC.